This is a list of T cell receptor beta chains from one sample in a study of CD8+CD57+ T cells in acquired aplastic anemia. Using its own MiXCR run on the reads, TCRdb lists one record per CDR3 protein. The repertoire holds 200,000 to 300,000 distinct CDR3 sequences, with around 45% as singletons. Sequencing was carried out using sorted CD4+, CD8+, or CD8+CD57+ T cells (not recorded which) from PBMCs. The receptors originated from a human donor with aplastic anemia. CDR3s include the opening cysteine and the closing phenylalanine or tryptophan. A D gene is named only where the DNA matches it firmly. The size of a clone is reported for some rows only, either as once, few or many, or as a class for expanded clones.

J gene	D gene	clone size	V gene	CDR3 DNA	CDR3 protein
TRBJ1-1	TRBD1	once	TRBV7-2	TGTGCCAGCAGGTCAGGGGGGTCCACTGAAGCTTTCTTT	CASRSGGSTEAFF
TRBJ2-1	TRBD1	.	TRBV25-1	TGTGCCAGCAGTGCAGGGGGCCTCAGCTCCTACAATGAGCAGTTCTTC	CASSAGGLSSYNEQFF
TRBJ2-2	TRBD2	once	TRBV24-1	TGTGCCACCAGTGACACGGGGAGGGACGCCGGGGAGCCGTTTTTT	CATSDTGRDAGEPFF
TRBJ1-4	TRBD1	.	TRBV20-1	TGCAGTGCCACCCGACAGGGCGATGAAAAACTGTTTTTT	CSATRQGDEKLFF
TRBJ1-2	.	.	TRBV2	TGTGCCAGCAGCGAGGAAACTAACTATGGCTACACCTTC	CASSEETNYGYTF
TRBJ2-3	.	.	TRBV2	TGCGCCAGCAGTGAACTTAGCGCCTACAATGAGCAGTATTTT	CASSELSAYNEQYF
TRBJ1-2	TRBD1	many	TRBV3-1	TGTGCCAGCAGCCAAGGTCGGGACAGCAATTATGGCTACACCTTC	CASSQGRDSNYGYTF
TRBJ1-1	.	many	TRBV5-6	TGTGCCAGCAGCTTGGCCGCCGGGAACACTGAAGCTTTCTTT	CASSLAAGNTEAFF
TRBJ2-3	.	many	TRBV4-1	TGCGCCAGCAGCACGGGGCCCCACACAGATACGCAGTATTTT	CASSTGPHTDTQYF
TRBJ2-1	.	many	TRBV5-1	TGCGCCAGCAGCTTGACTACCGAAAGATACTCCTACAATGAGCAGTTCTTC	CASSLTTERYSYNEQFF
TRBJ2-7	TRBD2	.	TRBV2	TGTGCCAGCATGCTAGCGGGGCCCTACGGGCAGTACTTC	CASMLAGPYGQYF
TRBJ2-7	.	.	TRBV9	TGTGCCAGCAGCGGGAGACATCTCTACGAGCAGTACTTC	CASSGRHLYEQYF
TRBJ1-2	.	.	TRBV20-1	TGCAGTGCTAGTCCCGGGAGTGGCTACACCTTC	CSASPGSGYTF
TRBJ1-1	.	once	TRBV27	TGTGCCAGCAGTTGGAGCAGGCTGAACACTGAAGCTTTCTTT	CASSWSRLNTEAFF
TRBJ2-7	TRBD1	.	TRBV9	TGTGCCAGCAGCGTCTCACAGGGGGCATACGAGCAGTACTTC	CASSVSQGAYEQYF
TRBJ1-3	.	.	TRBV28	TGTGCCAGCAGTTTATCCTGGGGGCAAAGTGGAAACACCATATATTTT	CASSLSWGQSGNTIYF
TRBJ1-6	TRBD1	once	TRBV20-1	TGCAGTGCTATGTCAGGGGGATCACCCCTCCACTTT	CSAMSGGSPLHF
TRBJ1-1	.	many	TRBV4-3	TGCGCCAGCAGCCAAGGAGGGGGGACAAACACTGAAGCTTTCTTT	CASSQGGGTNTEAFF
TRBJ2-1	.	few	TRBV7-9	TGTGCCAGCAGCTTATTCTACCGGGGCATCGTGGATGAGCAGTTCTTT	CASSLFYRGIVDEQFF
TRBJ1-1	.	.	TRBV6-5	TGTGCCAGCAGCACCACTACAGGGAATGAAGCTTTCTTT	CASSTTTGNEAFF
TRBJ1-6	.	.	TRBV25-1	TGTGCCAGCAGTGTTGGGGGAGCCTCTAATTCACCCCTCCACTTT	CASSVGGASNSPLHF
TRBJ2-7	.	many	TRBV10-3	TGTGCCTCAGACGACGGAGTAGAAACCTACGAGCAGTACTTC	CASDDGVETYEQYF
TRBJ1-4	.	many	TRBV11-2	TGTGCCAGCAGCTTAGATGGGGGGGGCCGAAGGAGAATTGAAAAACTGTTTTTT	CASSLDGGGRRRIEKLFF